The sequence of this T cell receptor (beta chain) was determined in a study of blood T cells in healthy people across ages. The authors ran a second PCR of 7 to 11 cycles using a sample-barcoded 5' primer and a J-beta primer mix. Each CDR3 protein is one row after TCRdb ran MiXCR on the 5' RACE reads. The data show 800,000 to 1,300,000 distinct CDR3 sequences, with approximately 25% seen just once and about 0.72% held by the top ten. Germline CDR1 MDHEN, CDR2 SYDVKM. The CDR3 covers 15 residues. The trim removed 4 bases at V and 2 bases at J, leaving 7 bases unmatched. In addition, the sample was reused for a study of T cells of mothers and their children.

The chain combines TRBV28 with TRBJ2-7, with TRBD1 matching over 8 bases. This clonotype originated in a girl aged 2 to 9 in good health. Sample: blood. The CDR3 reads CASSSPGQVTYEQYF. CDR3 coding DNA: TGTGCCAGCAGTTCACCGGGACAGGTAACCTACGAGCAGTACTTC.